This TCR beta chain was captured in a study of blood T cell repertoires in COVID-19. The wider study: The analysed material was cDNA or gDNA that came from T cells, B-cell-depleted T cells, or PBMCs.

Authors' data handling: Reference gene primer amplification yielded estimated nucleated cell counts. Sequencing was performed with immunoSEQ multiplex PCR; in TCRdb, only in-frame clones are kept and a portion is missing. Clonal size and the V and J genes are those of that table, whereas D and trimming came from the DNA. Seen here are roughly 130,000 clones, around 79% observed once, and the top ten hold roughly 5.2%. V lost 0 bases and J 5 bases, leaving 15 bases between the germline ends. The CDR3 contains 16 residues. Germline V gene data show CDR1 as SGHRS and CDR2 as YFSETQ. Those enrolled in Seattle joined during active infection and were followed longitudinally afterward.

The sequencing input was peripheral blood. The V gene is TRBV5-1, the J gene TRBJ1-5; D possibly corresponds to TRBD1 (6 bases). The origin of this receptor is a woman in her 70s with COVID-19, enrolled during active disease. The CDR3 sequence: CASSLEGRGMDQPQHF. Written as DNA, the CDR3 is TGCGCCAGCAGCTTGGAGGGCAGGGGAATGGATCAGCCCCAGCATTTT. The whole variable domain, remainder taken from reference TRBV5-1 and TRBJ1-5, is KAGVTQTPRYLIKTRGQQVTLSCSPISGHRSVSWYQQTPGQGLQFLFEYFSETQRNKGNFPGRFSGRQFSNSRSEMNVSTLELGDSALYLCASSLEGRGMDQPQHFGDGTRLSIL.